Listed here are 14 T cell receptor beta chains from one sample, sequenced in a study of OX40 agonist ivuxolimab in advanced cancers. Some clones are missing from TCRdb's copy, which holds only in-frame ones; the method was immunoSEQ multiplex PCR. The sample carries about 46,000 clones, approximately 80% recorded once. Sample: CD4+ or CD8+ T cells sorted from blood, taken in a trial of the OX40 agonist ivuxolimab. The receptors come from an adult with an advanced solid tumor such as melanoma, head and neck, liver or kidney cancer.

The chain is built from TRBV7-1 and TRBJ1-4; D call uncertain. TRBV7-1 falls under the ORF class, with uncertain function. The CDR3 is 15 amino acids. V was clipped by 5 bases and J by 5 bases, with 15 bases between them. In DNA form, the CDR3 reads TGTGCCAGCAGCACTCAACGGGCGGTGAATGAAAAACTGTTTTTT. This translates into CASSTQRAVNEKLFF.

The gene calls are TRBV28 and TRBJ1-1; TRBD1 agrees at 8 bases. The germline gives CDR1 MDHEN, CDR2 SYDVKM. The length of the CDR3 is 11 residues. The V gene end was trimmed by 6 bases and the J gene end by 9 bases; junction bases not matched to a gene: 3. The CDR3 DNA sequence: TGTGCCAGCAGCCGCAGGGGGCAAGCTTTCTTT. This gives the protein CASSRRGQAFF.

The DNA for the CDR3 is TGTGCCAGTAGGATCAGCGGGGTAAGGGCGAACACCGGGGAGCTGTTTTTT. Its protein product is CASRISGVRANTGELFF. This chain uses TRBV19 with TRBJ2-2, with 7 bases aligning to TRBD2. CDR3 size: 17 residues. V shed 6 bases and J 0 bases; nucleotides not matched to a gene: 10. The germline gives CDR1 LNHDA, CDR2 SQIVND (reference sequence).

The CDR3 here is CASSFPGQGTGNTIYF. DNA for the CDR3: TGTGCCAGCAGCTTTCCGGGACAGGGTACTGGAAACACCATATATTTT. The chain recombines TRBV7-9 with TRBJ1-3, with 9 positions matching TRBD1. V was clipped by 3 bases and J by 2 bases; unmatched bases: 5. The CDR3 runs to 16 residues. Looked up from germline, CDR1 is SEHNR and CDR2 is FQNEAQ (reference sequence).

CDR3 DNA sequence: TGTGCCAGCAGCTTGAATCTCGGGAGACTAGCCCACAATGAGCAGTTCTTC. It translates to CASSLNLGRLAHNEQFF. The chain has TRBV5-6 and TRBJ2-1; 7 nucleotides agree with TRBD2. Unmatched junction bases numbered 12, after V lost 1 base and J lost 5 bases. Per the germline V gene, CDR1 is SGHDT and CDR2 is YYEEEE. The CDR3 covers 17 residues. The full variable domain, in which reference TRBV5-6 and TRBJ2-1 provide the parts outside the CDR3, is DAGVTQSPTHLIKTRGQQVTLRCSPKSGHDTVSWYQQALGQGPQFIFQYYEEEERQRGNFPDRFSGHQFPNYSSELNVNALLLGDSALYLCASSLNLGRLAHNEQFFGPGTRLTVL.

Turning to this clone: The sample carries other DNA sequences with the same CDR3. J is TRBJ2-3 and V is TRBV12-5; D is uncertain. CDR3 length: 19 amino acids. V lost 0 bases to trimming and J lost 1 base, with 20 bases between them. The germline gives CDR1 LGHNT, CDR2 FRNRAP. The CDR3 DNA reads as TGTGCTAGTGGTTTGGTAAGGCTGCGCGGACGCTTGGGCACAGATACGCAGTATTTT. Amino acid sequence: CASGLVRLRGRLGTDTQYF. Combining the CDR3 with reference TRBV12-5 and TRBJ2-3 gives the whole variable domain DARVTQTPRHKVTEMGQEVTMRCQPILGHNTVFWYRQTMMQGLELLAYFRNRAPLDDSGMPKDRFSAEMPDATLATLKIQPSEPRDSAVYFCASGLVRLRGRLGTDTQYFGPGTRLTVL.

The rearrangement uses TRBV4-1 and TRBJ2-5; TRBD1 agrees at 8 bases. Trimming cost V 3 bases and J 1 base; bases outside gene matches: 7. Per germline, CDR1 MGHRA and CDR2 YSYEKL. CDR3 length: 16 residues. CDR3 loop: CASSQPGQGLQETQYF. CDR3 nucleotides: TGCGCCAGCAGCCAGCCCGGACAGGGTCTCCAAGAGACCCAGTACTTC.

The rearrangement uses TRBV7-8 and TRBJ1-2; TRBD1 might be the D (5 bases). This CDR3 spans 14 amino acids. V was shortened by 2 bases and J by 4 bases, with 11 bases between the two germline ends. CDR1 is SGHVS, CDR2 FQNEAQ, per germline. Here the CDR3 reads CASSLRRTSYGYTF. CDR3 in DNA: TGTGCCAGCAGCTTACGCCGGACAAGCTATGGCTACACCTTC.

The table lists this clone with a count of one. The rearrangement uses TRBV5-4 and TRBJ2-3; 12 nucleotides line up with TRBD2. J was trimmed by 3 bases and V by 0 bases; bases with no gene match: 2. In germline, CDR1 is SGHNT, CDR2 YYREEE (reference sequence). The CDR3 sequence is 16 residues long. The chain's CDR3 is CASSLGLAGVTDTQYF. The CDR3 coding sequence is TGTGCCAGCAGCTTGGGACTAGCGGGGGTAACAGATACGCAGTATTTT.

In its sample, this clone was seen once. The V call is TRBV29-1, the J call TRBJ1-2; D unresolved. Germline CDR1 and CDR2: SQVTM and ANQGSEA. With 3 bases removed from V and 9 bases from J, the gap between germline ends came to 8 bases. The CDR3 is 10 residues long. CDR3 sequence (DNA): TGCAGCGTTGACAAGGCTAGCTACACCTTC. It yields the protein CSVDKASYTF.

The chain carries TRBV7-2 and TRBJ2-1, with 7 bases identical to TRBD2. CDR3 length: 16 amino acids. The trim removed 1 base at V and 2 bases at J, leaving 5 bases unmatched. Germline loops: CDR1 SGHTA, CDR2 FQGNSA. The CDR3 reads CASSLVGGTTYNEQFF. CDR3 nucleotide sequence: TGTGCCAGCAGCTTAGTCGGGGGGACCACCTACAATGAGCAGTTCTTC.

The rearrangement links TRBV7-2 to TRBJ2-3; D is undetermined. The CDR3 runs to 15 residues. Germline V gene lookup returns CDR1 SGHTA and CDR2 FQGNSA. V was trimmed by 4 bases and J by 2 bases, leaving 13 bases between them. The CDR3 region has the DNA TGTGCCAGCAGCTCCTACACGTTGGACACAGATACGCAGTATTTT. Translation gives CASSSYTLDTDTQYF.

Written as DNA, the CDR3 is TGTGCCAGCAGTTCCCCGTTAGGTCTACTAAACGCAGATACGCAGTATTTT. Translation: CASSSPLGLLNADTQYF. The chain employs TRBV28 and TRBJ2-3; D unclear. The CDR3 is made up of 17 amino acids. Deletions cut 4 bases from V and 4 bases from J, with 21 bases between. Per germline, CDR1 MDHEN and CDR2 SYDVKM.

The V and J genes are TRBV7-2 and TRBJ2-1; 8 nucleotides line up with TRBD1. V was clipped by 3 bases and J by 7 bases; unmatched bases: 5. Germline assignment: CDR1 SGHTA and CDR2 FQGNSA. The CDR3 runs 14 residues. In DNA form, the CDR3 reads TGTGCCAGCAGCTTGGCAGGGGGCTTTAATGAGCAGTTCTTC. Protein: CASSLAGGFNEQFF.